This T cell receptor beta chain was profiled in a study of T-cell reconstitution after alpha-beta-depleted transplantation in children. A note on this clonotype: Its antigen is undetermined.

This CDR3 is built from 13 residues. The germline V gene encodes CDR1 LNHNV and CDR2 YYDKDF (reference sequence). V shed 9 bases and J shed 5 bases, with 16 bases lying between them. Molecular barcoding with unique molecular identifiers was used for the TCRbeta library. TCRdb re-analysed the PCR reads in MiXCR, keeping a single row per CDR3 protein. Found here are some 350,000 distinct CDR3 sequences, around 16% of them singletons; the top ten hold around 43%. Study-level results: As was reported, about two months after transplant, alpha-beta T cells came from several hundred expanded graft clones. Some patients owed their high day-60 TCRbeta diversity to surviving recipient T cells and thymic progenitors. T-cell numbers and diversity one year post-transplant derived largely from freshly generated T cells.

Specimen: PBMCs, mostly from graft donor cells, collected 360 days after TCRalphabeta/CD19-depleted stem cell transplant. J is TRBJ1-2 and V is TRBV15; D unresolved. This receptor was taken from a male patient aged 2 to 9 who had a stem cell transplant for acute lymphoblastic leukemia, so the T cells may come from the graft donor. The CDR3 DNA sequence: TGTGCCACTCGGTTTTCAGCAGTTTATGGCTACACCTTC. Residues: CATRFSAVYGYTF.